This TCR beta chain was identified in a study of control samples from healthy donors and cancer patients. The V and J ends lost 4 bases and 0 bases respectively, with 9 bases between them. Germline CDR1 reads LGHDT; CDR2 reads YNNKEL (reference sequence). The CDR3 has 15 residues. TCRdb keeps only in-frame clones here, not all; method: immunoSEQ multiplex PCR. Here the sample spans roughly 27,000 clones, approximately 90% being singletons. This clone came up once. The receptor was derived from a man aged 50-60 years with lung cancer. The chain carries TRBV3-1 (or the pseudogene TRBV3-2) and TRBJ1-4; D gene ambiguous. Material: PBMCs. CDR3 nucleotide sequence: TGTGCCAGCAGCCCCCTAGGTGCAACTAATGAAAAACTGTTTTTT. Encoded protein: CASSPLGATNEKLFF.